One TCR beta chain is described in this entry. Via MiXCR, TCRdb re-called the 5' RACE reads, giving one row per CDR3 protein. The sample includes some 1,600,000 distinct CDR3 sequences, about 32% of them seen just once. The CDR3 is 15 amino acids. The V end was cut by 3 bases, the J end by 7 bases, with 13 bases between. The germline V gene has CDR1 MNHNS and CDR2 SASEGT. This specimen comes from a study of identical twins. The sequencing sample was made of cord blood. This TCR came from a newborn girl in good health. This chain uses TRBV6-1 with TRBJ1-6, with D possibly matching TRBD1 (5 bases). The CDR3 is CASSEQGRHNSPLHF. The CDR3 nucleotides read TGTGCCAGCAGTGAGCAGGGCAGACACAATTCACCCCTCCACTTT.